Presented here are 11 T cell receptor beta chains from one specimen sequenced in a study of T-cell memory formation after mild COVID-19. TCRdb independently ran MiXCR on the 5' RACE reads; one entry per CDR3 protein. This table holds more than 250,000 distinct CDR3 sequences, 15% to 20% found once. Sequenced sample: PBMCs or a T cell subset sorted from them (not recorded which). Receptor source: a man younger than 35 who had mild COVID-19 (a few samples of this study predate the infection). Cell type and time point are not known.

This clonotype was seen more than once but under ten times. This chain's CDR3 is CASSQDWSSSNYNEQFF. The DNA for the CDR3 is TGTGCCAGCAGCCAAGATTGGAGTAGCTCAAATTACAATGAGCAGTTCTTC. V usage is TRBV4-2 and J usage is TRBJ2-1; D is unclear. Trimming left V 0 bases short and J 4 bases short, with 16 bases between. CDR3 length equals 17 residues. The germline V gene has CDR1 LGHNA and CDR2 YNFKEQ.

This clonotype has just a few counts. The chain couples TRBV4-1 to TRBJ2-1; D not resolved. The CDR3 has 12 residues. V lost 4 bases and J lost 6, with 7 bases in between. Germline V gene lookup returns CDR1 MGHRA and CDR2 YSYEKL. The CDR3: CASSLDGNEQFF. As DNA, the CDR3 is TGCGCCAGCAGCCTAGACGGCAATGAGCAGTTCTTC.

This CDR3 reads CATSDLTGFVSPLHF. DNA of the CDR3: TGTGCCACCAGTGATTTAACAGGGTTTGTTTCACCCCTCCACTTT. The chain has TRBV24-1 and TRBJ1-6, with D tentatively TRBD1 (6 bases). Germline V gives CDR1 KGHDR, CDR2 SFDVKD. The length of the CDR3 is 15 residues. V lost 1 base and J 9 bases, leaving 12 bases between the germline ends.

The chain joins TRBV19 to TRBJ2-7; D unclear. The CDR3 runs 13 residues. V was trimmed by 10 bases and J by 2 bases, leaving 15 bases between them. Germline CDR1 LNHDA, CDR2 SQIVND (reference sequence). The CDR3 sequence: CATSPGYTYEQYF. The CDR3 DNA sequence: TGTGCCACCTCGCCCGGGTACACCTACGAGCAGTACTTC.

The chain carries TRBV18 and TRBJ2-1, with D possibly being TRBD1 (6 bases). CDR1 is KGHSH and CDR2 is LQKENI in the germline V gene. The CDR3 contains 16 residues. Trimming removed 3 bases from V and 0 bases from J, with 12 bases in between. CDR3 bases: TGTGCCAGCTCACCTGGACAGATTCCCTCCTACAATGAGCAGTTCTTC. Residues: CASSPGQIPSYNEQFF.

This clonotype was recorded a few times. The rearrangement joins TRBV6-5 to TRBJ2-5; 8 nucleotides agree with TRBD2. The germline gives CDR1 MNHEY, CDR2 SVGAGI. V lost 0 bases to trimming and J lost 5 bases; unmatched junction nucleotides: 5. CDR3 length: 15 amino acids. The CDR3 DNA reads TGTGCCAGCAGTTACTCGGTCAGCGGGGGTGAGACCCAGTACTTC. Residues: CASSYSVSGGETQYF.

V is TRBV11-2 and J is TRBJ2-7; D gene ambiguous. Germline loops: CDR1 SGHAT, CDR2 FQNNGV. There are 14 residues in the CDR3. Trimming left V 1 base short and J 7 bases short, with 14 bases between. In DNA form, the CDR3 reads TGTGCCAGCAGCTTAGCCAGCCAGCCAATGGAGCAGTACTTC. This gives the protein CASSLASQPMEQYF.

V usage is TRBV20-1 and J usage is TRBJ2-7, with 10 positions matching TRBD2. Trimming at V came to 3 bases and at J to 2 bases, leaving 10 bases not matched to a gene. Germline V lookup: CDR1 DFQATT, CDR2 SNEGSKA (reference sequence). This CDR3 contains 16 residues. The CDR3 spells CSASYLSGGTTYEQYF. DNA of the CDR3: TGCAGTGCTAGCTACCTTAGCGGGGGGACTACCTACGAGCAGTACTTC.

This chain links TRBV28 with TRBJ1-1; D possibly corresponds to TRBD1 (6 bases). CDR3 length: 19 amino acids. V lost 3 bases to trimming and J lost 0 bases, with 23 bases between them. Germline values: CDR1 MDHEN, CDR2 SYDVKM. CDR3 loop: CASSFFMRPRTAMNTEAFF. The CDR3, as DNA: TGTGCCAGCAGTTTCTTCATGCGGCCCCGGACAGCGATGAACACTGAAGCTTTCTTT.

V is TRBV4-1 and J is TRBJ1-2, with D tentatively TRBD1 (6 bases). CDR1 is MGHRA and CDR2 is YSYEKL in the germline V gene. The CDR3 is 14 residues long. V was trimmed by 3 bases and J by 7 bases, leaving 15 bases between them. The CDR3 sequence is CASSHRQDGRGYTF. The CDR3 bases are TGCGCCAGCAGCCACCGACAGGACGGACGTGGCTACACCTTC.

The chain uses TRBV7-2 and TRBJ1-6; no clear D. The CDR3 totals 13 residues. Deletions cut 1 base from V and 9 bases from J, with 7 bases between. The germline CDR1 and CDR2 sequences are SGHTA and FQGNSA. CDR3 region: CASSLGPGSPLHF. Written as DNA, the CDR3 is TGTGCCAGCAGCTTAGGGCCGGGTTCACCCCTCCACTTT.